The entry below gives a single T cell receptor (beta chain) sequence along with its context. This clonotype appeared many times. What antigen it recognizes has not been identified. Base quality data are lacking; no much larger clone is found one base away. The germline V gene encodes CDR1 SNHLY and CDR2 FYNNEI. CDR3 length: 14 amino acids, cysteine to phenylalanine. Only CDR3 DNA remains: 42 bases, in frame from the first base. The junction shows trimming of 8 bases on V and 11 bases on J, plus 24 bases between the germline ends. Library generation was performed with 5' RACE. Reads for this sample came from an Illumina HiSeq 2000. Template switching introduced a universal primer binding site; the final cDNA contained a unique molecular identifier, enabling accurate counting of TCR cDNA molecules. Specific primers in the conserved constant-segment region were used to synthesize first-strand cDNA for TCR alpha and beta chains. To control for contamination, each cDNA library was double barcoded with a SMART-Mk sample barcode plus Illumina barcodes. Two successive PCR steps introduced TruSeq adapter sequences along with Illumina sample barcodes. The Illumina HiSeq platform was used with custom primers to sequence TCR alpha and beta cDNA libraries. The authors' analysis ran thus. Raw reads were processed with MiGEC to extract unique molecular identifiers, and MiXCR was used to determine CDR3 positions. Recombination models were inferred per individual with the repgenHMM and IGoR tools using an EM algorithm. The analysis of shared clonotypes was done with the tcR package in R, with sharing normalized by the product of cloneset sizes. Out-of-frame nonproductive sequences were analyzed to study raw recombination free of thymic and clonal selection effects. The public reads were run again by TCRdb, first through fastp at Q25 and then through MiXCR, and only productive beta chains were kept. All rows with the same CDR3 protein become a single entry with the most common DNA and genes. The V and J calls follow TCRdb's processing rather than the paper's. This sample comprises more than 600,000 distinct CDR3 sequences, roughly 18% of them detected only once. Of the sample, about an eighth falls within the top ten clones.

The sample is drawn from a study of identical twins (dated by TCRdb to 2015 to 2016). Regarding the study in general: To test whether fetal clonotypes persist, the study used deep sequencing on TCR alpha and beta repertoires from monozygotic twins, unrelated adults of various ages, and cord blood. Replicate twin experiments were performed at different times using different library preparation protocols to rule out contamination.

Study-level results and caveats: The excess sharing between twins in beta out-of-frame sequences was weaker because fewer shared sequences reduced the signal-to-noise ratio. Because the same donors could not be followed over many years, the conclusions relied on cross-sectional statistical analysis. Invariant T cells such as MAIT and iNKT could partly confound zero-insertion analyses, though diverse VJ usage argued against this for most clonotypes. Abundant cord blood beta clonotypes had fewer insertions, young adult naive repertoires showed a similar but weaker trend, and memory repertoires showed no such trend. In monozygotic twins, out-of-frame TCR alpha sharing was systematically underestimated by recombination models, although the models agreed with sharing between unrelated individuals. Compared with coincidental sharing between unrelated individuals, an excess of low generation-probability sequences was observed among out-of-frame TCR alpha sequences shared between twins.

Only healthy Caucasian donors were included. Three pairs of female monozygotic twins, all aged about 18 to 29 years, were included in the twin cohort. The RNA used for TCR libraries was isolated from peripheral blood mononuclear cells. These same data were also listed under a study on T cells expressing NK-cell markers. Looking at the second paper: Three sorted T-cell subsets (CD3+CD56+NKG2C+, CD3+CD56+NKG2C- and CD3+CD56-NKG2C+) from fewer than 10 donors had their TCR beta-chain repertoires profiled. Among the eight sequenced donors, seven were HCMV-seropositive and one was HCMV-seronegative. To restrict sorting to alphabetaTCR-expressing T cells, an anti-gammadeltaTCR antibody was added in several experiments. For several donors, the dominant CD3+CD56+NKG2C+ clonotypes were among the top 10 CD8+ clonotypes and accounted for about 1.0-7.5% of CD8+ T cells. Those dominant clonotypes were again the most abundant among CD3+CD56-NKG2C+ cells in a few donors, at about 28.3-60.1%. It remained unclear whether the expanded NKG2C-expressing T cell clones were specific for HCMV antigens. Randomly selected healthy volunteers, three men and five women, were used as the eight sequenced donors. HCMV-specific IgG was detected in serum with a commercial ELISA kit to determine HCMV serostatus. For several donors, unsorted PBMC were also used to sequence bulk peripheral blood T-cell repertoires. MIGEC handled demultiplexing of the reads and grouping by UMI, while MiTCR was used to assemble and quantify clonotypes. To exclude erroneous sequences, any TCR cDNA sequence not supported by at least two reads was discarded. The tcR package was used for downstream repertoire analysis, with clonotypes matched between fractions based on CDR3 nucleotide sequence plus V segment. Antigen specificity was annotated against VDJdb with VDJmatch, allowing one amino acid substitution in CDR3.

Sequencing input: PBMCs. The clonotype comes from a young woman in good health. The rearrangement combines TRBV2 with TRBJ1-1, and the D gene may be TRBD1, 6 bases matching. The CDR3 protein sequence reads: CASRVTGKGGEAFF. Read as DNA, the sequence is TGTGCCAGCCGTGTAACAGGGAAAGGTGGAGAGGCTTTCTTT.